The entry below gives a single T cell receptor beta chain sequence along with its context. These data come from a study of blood T cell repertoires in COVID-19. Study summary: PBMCs, B-cell-depleted T cells, or T cells were the source of the cDNA or gDNA that made up the material.

Repertoires were generated with immunoSEQ multiplex PCR, while TCRdb's copy carries only in-frame clones and drops some. The sample carries under 75,000 clones, about 86% recorded once. This clonotype was obtained from a woman older than 75 with active COVID-19. Source material: peripheral blood.

The CDR3 sequence: CASSASGQVNTEAFF. The DNA of the CDR3 is TGTGCCAGCAGCGCCTCTGGACAGGTGAACACTGAAGCTTTCTTT. The chain recombines TRBV9 with TRBJ1-1; TRBD1 matches 7 bases. The CDR3 contains 15 residues. J gave up 0 bases and V 3 bases, and 5 bases lay outside the gene matches. Germline V lookup: CDR1 SGDLS, CDR2 YYNGEE.